These 20 T cell receptor beta chains share one sample of origin, sequenced in a study of monozygotic twins with inflammatory bowel disease. With the 5' RACE reads reprocessed, TCRdb shows one record per CDR3 protein and no DNA. The listing records 300,000 to 400,000 distinct CDR3 sequences. Material for sequencing was blood. The receptor source for this set is a human donor with ulcerative colitis or Crohn's disease, or a healthy co-twin of an affected twin (not recorded which).

This chain links TRBV18 with TRBJ1-5; TCRdb gives TRBD1 as the D gene, but with no DNA this cannot be confirmed. Germline-derived CDR1 and CDR2 are KGHSH and LQKENI. The CDR3 runs to 17 residues. The CDR3 here is CASSPPWASTGVAAQHF.

CDR3 region: CASSLLQGGYNEQFF. This chain connects TRBV4-3 to TRBJ2-1; no DNA is available, so the TRBD1 call from TCRdb remains unchecked. Germline-derived CDR1 and CDR2 are LGHNA and YSLEER. The CDR3 is 15 amino acids.

The CDR3 loop is CASSPPGQPADYGYTF. This chain joins TRBV7-9 and TRBJ1-2; there is no DNA to check the TCRdb D call of TRBD1. Germline-derived CDR1 and CDR2 are SEHNR and FQNEAQ (reference sequence). The CDR3 sequence is 16 residues long.

V and J are TRBV13 and TRBJ2-1; TCRdb selects TRBD2, and the lack of DNA leaves this call unchecked. Germline values: CDR1 PRHDT, CDR2 FYEKMQ (reference sequence). This CDR3 has 18 amino acids. The CDR3 loop is CASSLLAGSRGTYNEQFF.

This chain joins TRBV20-1 and TRBJ2-5; with no DNA, the TCRdb D assignment of TRBD2 cannot be verified. CDR1 DFQATT and CDR2 SNEGSKA come from the germline V gene (reference sequence). CDR3 length: 20 residues. The CDR3 reads CSARDSRLAGGYREKGAQYF.

The chain uses TRBV27 and TRBJ2-7; TCRdb lists TRBD2, though no DNA is available to test this call. CDR1 and CDR2 from the germline V gene are MNHEY and SMNVEV (reference sequence). The CDR3 spans 17 residues. The CDR3 loop is CASSLSVLRGGTYEQYF.

The chain recombines TRBV18 with TRBJ2-1; TCRdb proposes TRBD1, but this gene call is untestable without DNA. Germline V lookup: CDR1 KGHSH, CDR2 LQKENI. CDR3 length equals 19 residues. CDR3 sequence: CASSPLRRRGSWVDNEQFF.

The chain employs TRBV6-1 and TRBJ2-7; TCRdb returns TRBD1, unconfirmable since there is no DNA. This CDR3 is 14 amino acids long. The germline V gene encodes CDR1 MNHNS and CDR2 SASEGT. Here the CDR3 reads CASTRVGRGYEQYF.

J is TRBJ2-7 and V is TRBV12-3 or TRBV12-4; TCRdb's D call of TRBD1 is untestable without DNA. CDR3 length: 14 amino acids. CDR3 sequence: CASSFRDRDYEQYF.

This chain uses TRBV7-3 with TRBJ2-2; absent DNA, TCRdb's TRBD1 call cannot be checked. This CDR3 comprises 16 residues. Per the germline V gene, CDR1 is SGHTA and CDR2 is FQGTGA. The chain's CDR3 is CASSLRTGGFAGELFF. The full variable domain, completed using reference TRBV7-3 and TRBJ2-2, is GAGVSQTPSNKVTEKGKYVELRCDPISGHTALYWYRQSLGQGPEFLIYFQGTGAADDSGLPNDRFFAVRPEGSVSTLKIQRTERGDSAVYLCASSLRTGGFAGELFFGEGSRLTVL.

The chain combines TRBV5-4 with TRBJ2-4. Germline values: CDR1 SGHNT, CDR2 YYREEE (reference sequence). The CDR3 is 16 amino acids. This CDR3 reads CASSLASGTAKNIQYF.

V gene TRBV7-9 combines with J gene TRBJ1-1; there is no DNA to check the TCRdb D call of TRBD1. The germline CDR1 and CDR2 sequences are SEHNR and FQNEAQ (reference sequence). The length of the CDR3 is 15 residues. The CDR3 sequence is CASSFGALGNTEAFF.

The V and J genes are TRBV12-3 or TRBV12-4 and TRBJ2-7; TCRdb outputs TRBD1, but without DNA this stays unchecked. The CDR3 is 14 amino acids. CDR3 amino acids: CASSFIRDTYEQYF.

The chain joins TRBV12-3 or TRBV12-4 to TRBJ2-5; no DNA is available, so the TRBD1 call from TCRdb remains unchecked. The CDR3 has 16 residues. The CDR3 spells CASSLVPGDYQETQYF.

The gene calls are TRBV5-1 and TRBJ2-2. The CDR3 contains 14 residues. From germline, CDR1 is SGHRS and CDR2 YFSETQ. CDR3: CASSFGDDTGELFF.

The chain recombines TRBV29-1 with TRBJ1-1; the TRBD1 assignment by TCRdb is unverifiable without DNA. The CDR3 consists of 12 residues. From germline, CDR1 is SQVTM and CDR2 ANQGSEA. CDR3 sequence: CSVVRVNTEAFF.

The chain's CDR3 is CASSLGRVGTEAFF. The J gene is TRBJ1-1, the V gene TRBV13. CDR1 is PRHDT and CDR2 is FYEKMQ in the germline V gene (reference sequence). The CDR3 is 14 residues long.

V gene TRBV5-4 combines with J gene TRBJ1-1; TCRdb outputs TRBD1, but without DNA this stays unchecked. Germline V gene lookup returns CDR1 SGHNT and CDR2 YYREEE (reference sequence). The CDR3 runs to 16 residues. The CDR3 region is CASSLGKGTGDTEAFF.

The chain uses TRBV20-1 and TRBJ2-7; checking the TCRdb D call of TRBD1 is not possible without DNA. This CDR3 is 13 amino acids long. CDR1 is DFQATT, CDR2 SNEGSKA, per germline (reference sequence). The CDR3 is CSASGTGLYEQYF.

The chain recombines TRBV19 with TRBJ1-6; TCRdb returns TRBD1, unconfirmable since there is no DNA. Germline V gene sequence: CDR1 LNHDA, CDR2 SQIVND (reference sequence). The CDR3 length is 18 residues. The CDR3 spells CASSPQGHFSSYNSPLHF.